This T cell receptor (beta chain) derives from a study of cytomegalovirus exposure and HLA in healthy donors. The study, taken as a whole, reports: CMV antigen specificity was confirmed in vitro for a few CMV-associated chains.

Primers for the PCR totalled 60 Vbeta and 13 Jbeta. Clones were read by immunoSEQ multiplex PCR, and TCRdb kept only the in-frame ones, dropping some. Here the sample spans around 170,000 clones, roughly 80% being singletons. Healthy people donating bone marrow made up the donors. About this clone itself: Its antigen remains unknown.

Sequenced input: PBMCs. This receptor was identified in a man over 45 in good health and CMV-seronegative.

CDR3 DNA sequence: TGTGCCAGCAGTTATCGAGCGGGGGGGCTCGATACGCAGTATTTT. It specifies CASSYRAGGLDTQYF. This chain connects TRBV6-5 to TRBJ2-3; TRBD2 agrees at 10 bases. Trimming at V came to 3 bases and at J to 6 bases, leaving 6 bases not matched to a gene. In germline, CDR1 is MNHEY, CDR2 SVGAGI. There are 15 residues in the CDR3.